The following is a T cell receptor (beta chain) sequence with its context. What it binds is unknown. Profiled with immunoSEQ multiplex PCR; TCRdb holds only in-frame clones, not every one. Of 43,000 or so clones listed, 85% to 95% were seen once; the top ten hold about 5.9%. The data stem from a study of graft-versus-host responses after intestinal transplantation. Study details: Transplant recipients had multivisceral, liver-intestinal, or isolated intestinal grafts.

J lost 4 bases, V lost 2 bases, and 16 bases had no gene match. Per the germline V gene, CDR1 is MNHGY and CDR2 is SVAAGI. This CDR3 has 18 residues. Regarding the study as a whole: GvH clonotypes were identified within recipient marrow, with a subset emerging first in ileum or blood. The study found high graft-versus-host to host-versus-graft clonal ratios in allografts of patients with graft-donor T cell macrochimerism. Early after transplant, HvG clones declined as circulating GvH clones peaked.

The J gene is TRBJ2-7, the V gene TRBV6-9; 8 nucleotides line up with TRBD1. The sample here was PBMCs, taken more than 750 days after a first intestinal transplant, on the day of a second. The TCR comes from a human patient who received an intestinal transplant, so some T cells may come from the graft donor. The CDR3 DNA reads as TGTGCCAGCAGTTATCCGCCAGGGGGCTTTCATCCGACTTACGAGCAGTACTTC. Its translation: CASSYPPGGFHPTYEQYF.